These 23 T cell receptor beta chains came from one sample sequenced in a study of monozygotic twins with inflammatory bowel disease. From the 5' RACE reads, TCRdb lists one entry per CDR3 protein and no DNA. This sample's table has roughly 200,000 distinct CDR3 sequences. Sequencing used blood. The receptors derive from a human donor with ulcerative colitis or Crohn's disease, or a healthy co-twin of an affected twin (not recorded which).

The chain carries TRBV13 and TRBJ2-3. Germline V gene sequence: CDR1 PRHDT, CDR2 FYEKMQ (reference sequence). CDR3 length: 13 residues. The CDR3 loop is CASSRPEYDTQYF.

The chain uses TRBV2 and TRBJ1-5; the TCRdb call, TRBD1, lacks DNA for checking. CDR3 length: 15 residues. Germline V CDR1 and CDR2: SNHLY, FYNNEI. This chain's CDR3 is CASSPGTGSNQPQHF.

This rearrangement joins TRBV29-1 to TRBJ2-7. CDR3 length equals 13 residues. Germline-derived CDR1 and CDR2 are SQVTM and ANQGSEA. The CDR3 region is CSVRKVNSYEQYF.

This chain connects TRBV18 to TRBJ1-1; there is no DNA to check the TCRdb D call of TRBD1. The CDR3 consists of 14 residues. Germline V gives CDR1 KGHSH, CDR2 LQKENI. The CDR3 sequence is CASSPDRGDTEAFF.

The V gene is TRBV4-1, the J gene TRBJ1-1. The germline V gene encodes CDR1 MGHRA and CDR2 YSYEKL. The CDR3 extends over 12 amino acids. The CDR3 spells CASSPLQGEAFF.

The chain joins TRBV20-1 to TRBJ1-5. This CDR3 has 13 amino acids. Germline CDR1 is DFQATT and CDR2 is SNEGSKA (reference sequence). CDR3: CSARDPSNQPQHF.

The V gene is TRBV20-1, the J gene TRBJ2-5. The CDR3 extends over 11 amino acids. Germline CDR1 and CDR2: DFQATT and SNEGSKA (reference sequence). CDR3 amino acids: CSASLTETQYF.

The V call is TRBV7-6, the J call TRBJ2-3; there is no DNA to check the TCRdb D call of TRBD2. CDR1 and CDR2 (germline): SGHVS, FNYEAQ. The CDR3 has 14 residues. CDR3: CASSSTSNADTQYF.

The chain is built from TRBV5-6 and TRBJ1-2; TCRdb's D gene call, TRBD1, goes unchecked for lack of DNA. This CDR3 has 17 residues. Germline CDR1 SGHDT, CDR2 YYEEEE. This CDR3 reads CASSSAFGTGINYGYTF.

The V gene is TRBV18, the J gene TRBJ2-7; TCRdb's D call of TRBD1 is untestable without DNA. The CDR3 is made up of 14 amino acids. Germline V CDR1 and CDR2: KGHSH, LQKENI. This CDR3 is CASSLPRGVGEQYF.

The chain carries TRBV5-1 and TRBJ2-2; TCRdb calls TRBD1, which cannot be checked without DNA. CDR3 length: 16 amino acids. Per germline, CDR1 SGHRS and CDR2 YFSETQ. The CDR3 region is CASSFGAQRNTGELFF.

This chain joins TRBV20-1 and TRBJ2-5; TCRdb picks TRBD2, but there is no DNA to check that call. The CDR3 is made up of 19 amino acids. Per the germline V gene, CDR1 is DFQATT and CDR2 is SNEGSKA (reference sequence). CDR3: CSARNPRATSGGAWETQYF.

CDR3: CASSLDSTGGTYGYTF. This chain links TRBV11-2 with TRBJ1-2; the TCRdb call, TRBD1, lacks DNA for checking. The CDR3 runs 16 residues. CDR1 is SGHAT, CDR2 FQNNGV, per germline. The entire variable domain, with the rest obtained from reference TRBV11-2 and TRBJ1-2, is as follows: EAGVAQSPRYKIIEKRQSVAFWCNPISGHATLYWYQQILGQGPKLLIQFQNNGVVDDSQLPKDRFSAERLKGVDSTLKIQPAKLEDSAVYLCASSLDSTGGTYGYTFGSGTRLTVV.

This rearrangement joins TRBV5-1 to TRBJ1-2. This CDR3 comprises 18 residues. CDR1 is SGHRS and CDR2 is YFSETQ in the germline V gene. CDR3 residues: CASSLEPGGASANYGYTF.

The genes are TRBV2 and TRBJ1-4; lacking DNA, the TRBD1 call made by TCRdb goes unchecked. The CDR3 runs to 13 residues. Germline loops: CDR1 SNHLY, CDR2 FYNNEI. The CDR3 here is CASSGQGEGKLFF.

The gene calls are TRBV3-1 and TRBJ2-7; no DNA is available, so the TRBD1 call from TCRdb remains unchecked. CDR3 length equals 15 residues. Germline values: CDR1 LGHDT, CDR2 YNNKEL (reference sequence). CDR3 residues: CASSGRGQPSYEQYF.

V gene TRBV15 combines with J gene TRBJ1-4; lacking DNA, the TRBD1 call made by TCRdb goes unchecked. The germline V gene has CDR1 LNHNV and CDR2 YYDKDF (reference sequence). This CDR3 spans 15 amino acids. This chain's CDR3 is CATSTPTGSDEKLFF.

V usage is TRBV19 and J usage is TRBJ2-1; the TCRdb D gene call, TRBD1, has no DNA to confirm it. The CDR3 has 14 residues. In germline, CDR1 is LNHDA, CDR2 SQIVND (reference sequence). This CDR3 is CASSTPAVAHEQFF.

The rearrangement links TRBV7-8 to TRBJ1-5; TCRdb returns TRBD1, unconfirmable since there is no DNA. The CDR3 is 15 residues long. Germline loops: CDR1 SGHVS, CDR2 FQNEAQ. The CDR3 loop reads CASSPTQGARQPQHF.

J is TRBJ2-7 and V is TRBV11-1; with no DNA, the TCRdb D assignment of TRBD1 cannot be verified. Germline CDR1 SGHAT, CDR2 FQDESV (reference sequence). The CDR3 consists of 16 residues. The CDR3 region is CASSLGQGAASYEQYF. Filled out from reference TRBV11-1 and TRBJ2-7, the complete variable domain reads EAEVAQSPRYKITEKSQAVAFWCDPISGHATLYWYRQILGQGPELLVQFQDESVVDDSQLPKDRFSAERLKGVDSTLKIQPAELGDSAMYLCASSLGQGAASYEQYFGPGTRLTVT.

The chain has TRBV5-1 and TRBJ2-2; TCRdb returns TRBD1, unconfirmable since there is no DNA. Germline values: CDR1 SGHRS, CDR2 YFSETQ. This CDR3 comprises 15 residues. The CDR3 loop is CASSLQGGRTGELFF.

This CDR3 reads CASSSGQGRGYTF. The V call is TRBV12-3 or TRBV12-4, the J call TRBJ1-2; TCRdb picks TRBD1, but there is no DNA to check that call. This CDR3 is 13 amino acids long.

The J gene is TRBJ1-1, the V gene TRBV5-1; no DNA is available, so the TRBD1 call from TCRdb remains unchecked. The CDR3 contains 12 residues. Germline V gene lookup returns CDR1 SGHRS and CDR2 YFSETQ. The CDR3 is CASGDRAVEAFF.